This T cell receptor beta chain was documented in a study of blood T cell repertoires in COVID-19 (dated by TCRdb to the early 2020s). Study-level background: Samples from collaborators originated in the United States, Italy and Spain and spanned both the acute and convalescent phases of COVID-19. The prospective study material was composed of cDNA or gDNA derived from T cells, B-cell-depleted T cells, or PBMCs. The samples were drawn from the first 160 participants of the ongoing ImmuneRACE study and from 950 to 1,500 subjects provided by 6 global collaborators. The repertoires were released in a freely available public database intended as a resource for research on the immune response to SARS-CoV-2. Where HLA class I and class II types were available, the types were taken from metadata supplied by the sample provider, not from assay-based typing. Sample metadata almost always included a de-identified subject ID, COVID-19 status, age in years and sex. Subjects who had been exposed to COVID-19, were actively infected with it, or had recovered from it provided the deeply sampled blood TCRbeta repertoires that made up the dataset.

Measured from the cysteine to the phenylalanine, the CDR3 is 12 residues long. Only the CDR3 DNA stays, 36 bases, in frame from base 1. CDR1 and CDR2 were assigned from the germline V gene as MGHRA and YSYEKL. For this chain, trimming is 4 bases at the V end and 14 bases at the J end, and the number of junction bases without a gene match is 2. In the case of this clone: Its antigen is unknown. Within one base of it there is no much larger clone, and no base qualities were kept.

Results the study describes overall, beyond this receptor: The amount of clinical and demographic metadata varied by source and participant and was provided uncurated.

TCRbeta CDR3 regions were amplified from genomic DNA using the immunoSEQ Assay, a bias-controlled multiplex PCR. The published analysis was carried out like this. The number of nucleated cells in each sample was estimated by amplification of reference gene primers within the assay. To quantify the absolute abundance of each unique TCRbeta CDR3 rearrangement, sequence reads were collapsed and filtered. Productive Simpson clonality was computed per sample as the square root of Simpson's diversity index over productive rearrangements. TCRdb's version of the immuneACCESS table is confined to in-frame rearrangements and falls short of the full clone set. An unresolved V gene accounts for under half of the shortfall where checked; the remainder is of unknown origin. V and J calls and clone size are given by that table; D and trimming were obtained from the DNA. The table for this sample lists around 100,000 clones; more than 75% of them were counted only once. The biggest ten clones account for around 9.8% of the sample.

Whole blood was collected in K2EDTA tubes by collaborating institutions according to the institutions' own protocols. For TCRbeta analysis, collaborator samples were shipped as frozen whole blood, as isolated PBMCs, or as DNA extracted from either sample type. The sequence joins TRBV4-1 to TRBJ2-3; 14 junctional bases match TRBD2. The origin of this receptor is a man in his sixties with active or convalescent COVID-19. Sequenced: peripheral blood. The CDR3 amino acid sequence is: CASSPTSGRVYF. The nucleotide sequence is given as TGCGCCAGCAGCCCGACTAGCGGGAGGGTGTATTTT.